This T cell receptor (beta chain) was documented in a study of beta chain features in type 1 diabetes. Broader study findings: Among patients with Type 1 diabetes, TCRB CDR3s were moderately but significantly shorter in every one of the four CD4+ subsets. In comparison with healthy donors, patients had naive, central memory and Treg TCRB repertoires that appeared more similar.

Isolated RNA was reverse transcribed in full, so expressed TCRB transcripts were sequenced. The read count averaged approximately 3.5 million across naive, central memory and regulatory T cell samples. Sequenced by immunoSEQ multiplex PCR; TCRdb stores in-frame clones only, minus some. The data show hundreds of thousands of clones, roughly 13% seen once. Sorted populations all exceeded 98% purity. On this clone: Antigen specificity is unknown.

The TCR originated in a man aged 18 to 30 with type 1 diabetes. Sequencing was performed on naive CD4+ T cells from blood.

The CDR3 spells CAWSASAYGYTF. Here the CDR3 DNA reads TGTGCCTGGAGTGCTTCAGCCTATGGCTACACCTTC. The rearrangement links TRBV30 to TRBJ1-2, with D uncertain. The CDR3 length is 12 residues. Germline V CDR1 and CDR2: GTSNPN, SVGIG (reference sequence). Trimming took off 1 base at V and 4 bases at J, with 7 bases between the two ends.